This TCR beta chain was recorded in a study of radiation and T cells in renal cell carcinoma. Indicated time point: blood 4 weeks post-SBRT, at nephrectomy. As to treatment: 15 Gy SBRT to primary tumor, nephrectomy 4 weeks later. V lost 5 bases to trimming and J lost 5 bases, with 14 bases between them. Germline V CDR1 and CDR2: SGHTA, FQGNSA. The CDR3 sequence is 14 residues long. Clones were read by immunoSEQ multiplex PCR, and TCRdb kept only the in-frame ones, dropping some. This table holds approximately 40,000 clones, nearly 85% found once. This TCR was recovered from a woman in her 70s with renal cell carcinoma. Sequenced here: blood, sampled from a patient whose treatment included radiotherapy and nephrectomy. This sequence joins TRBV7-2 and TRBJ2-3; possible D gene TRBD2, 5 bases. The DNA of the CDR3 is TGTGCCAGCAGCACGGGAACCTTGATAGATACGCAGTATTTT. This sequence encodes CASSTGTLIDTQYF.